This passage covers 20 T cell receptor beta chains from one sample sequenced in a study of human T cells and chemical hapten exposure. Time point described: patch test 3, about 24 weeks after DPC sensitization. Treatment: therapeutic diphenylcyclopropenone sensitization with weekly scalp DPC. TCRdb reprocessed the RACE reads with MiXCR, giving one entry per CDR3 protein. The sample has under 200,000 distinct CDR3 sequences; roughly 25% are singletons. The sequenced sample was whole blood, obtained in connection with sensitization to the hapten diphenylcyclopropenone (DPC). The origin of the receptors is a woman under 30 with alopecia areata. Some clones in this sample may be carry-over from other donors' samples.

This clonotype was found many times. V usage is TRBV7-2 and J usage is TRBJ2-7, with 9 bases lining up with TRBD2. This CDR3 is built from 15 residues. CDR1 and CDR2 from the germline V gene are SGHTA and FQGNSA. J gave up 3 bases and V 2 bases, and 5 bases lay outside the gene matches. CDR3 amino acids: CASSLLSGSNYEQYF. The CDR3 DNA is TGTGCCAGCAGCTTACTTAGCGGGAGTAACTACGAGCAGTACTTC.

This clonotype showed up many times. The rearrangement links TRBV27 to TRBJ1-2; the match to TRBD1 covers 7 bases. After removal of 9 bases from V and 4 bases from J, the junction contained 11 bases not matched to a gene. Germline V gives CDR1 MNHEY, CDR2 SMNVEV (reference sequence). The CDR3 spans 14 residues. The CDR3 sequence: CASRIGDRAYGYTF. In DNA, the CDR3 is TGTGCCAGTAGAATCGGGGACAGAGCCTATGGCTACACCTTC.

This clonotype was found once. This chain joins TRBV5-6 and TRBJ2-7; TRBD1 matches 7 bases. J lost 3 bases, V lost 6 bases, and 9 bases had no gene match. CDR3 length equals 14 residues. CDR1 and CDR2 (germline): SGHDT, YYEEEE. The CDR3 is CASKTGFFNYEQYF. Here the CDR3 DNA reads TGTGCCAGCAAGACAGGGTTCTTCAACTACGAGCAGTACTTC.

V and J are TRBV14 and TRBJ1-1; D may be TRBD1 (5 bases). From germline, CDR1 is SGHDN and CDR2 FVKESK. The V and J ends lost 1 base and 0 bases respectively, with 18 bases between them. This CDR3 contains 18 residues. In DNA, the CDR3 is TGTGCCAGCAGCCAAGTCTCCCGAAGGGGCGCGGTGAACACTGAAGCTTTCTTT. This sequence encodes CASSQVSRRGAVNTEAFF.

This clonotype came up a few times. Here the CDR3 DNA reads TGTGCCAGCACAAGGACAGGGTCGGGTGAAGCTTTCTTT. Translating gives CASTRTGSGEAFF. The rearrangement links TRBV6-5 to TRBJ1-1; TRBD1 matches 8 bases. Germline CDR1 MNHEY, CDR2 SVGAGI. V shed 7 bases, J shed 7 bases, and the junction held 8 bases outside the gene matches. There are 13 residues in the CDR3.

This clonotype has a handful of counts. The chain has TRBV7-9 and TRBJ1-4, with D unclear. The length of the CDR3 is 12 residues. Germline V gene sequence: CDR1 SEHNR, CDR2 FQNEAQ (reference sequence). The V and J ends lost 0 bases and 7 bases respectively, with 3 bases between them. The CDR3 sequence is CASSLAVEKLFF. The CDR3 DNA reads TGTGCCAGCAGCTTAGCGGTTGAAAAACTGTTTTTT.

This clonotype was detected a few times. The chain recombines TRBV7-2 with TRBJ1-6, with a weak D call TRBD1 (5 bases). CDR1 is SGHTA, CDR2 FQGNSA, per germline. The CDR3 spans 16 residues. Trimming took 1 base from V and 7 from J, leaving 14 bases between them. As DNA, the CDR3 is TGTGCCAGCAGCTTAGTCGCCGGGACCGAGAATTCACCCCTCCACTTT. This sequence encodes CASSLVAGTENSPLHF.

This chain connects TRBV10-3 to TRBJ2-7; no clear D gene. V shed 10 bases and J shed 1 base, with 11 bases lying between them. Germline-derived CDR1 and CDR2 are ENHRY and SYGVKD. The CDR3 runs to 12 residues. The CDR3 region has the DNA TGTGCCACGCTGGCGGCTTCCTACGAGCAGTACTTC. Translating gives CATLAASYEQYF.

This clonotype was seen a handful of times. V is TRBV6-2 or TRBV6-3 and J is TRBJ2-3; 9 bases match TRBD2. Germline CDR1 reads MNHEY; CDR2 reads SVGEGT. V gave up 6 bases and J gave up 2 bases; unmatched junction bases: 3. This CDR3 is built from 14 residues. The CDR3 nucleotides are TGTGCCAGCAGAAGACTAGCGGACACAGATACGCAGTATTTT. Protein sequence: CASRRLADTDTQYF.

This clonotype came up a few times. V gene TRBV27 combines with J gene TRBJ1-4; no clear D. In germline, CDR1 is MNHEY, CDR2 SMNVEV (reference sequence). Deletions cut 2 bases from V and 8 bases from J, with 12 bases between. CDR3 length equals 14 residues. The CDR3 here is CASSLNPGWEKLFF. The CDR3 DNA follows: TGTGCCAGCAGTTTAAATCCAGGATGGGAAAAACTGTTTTTT.

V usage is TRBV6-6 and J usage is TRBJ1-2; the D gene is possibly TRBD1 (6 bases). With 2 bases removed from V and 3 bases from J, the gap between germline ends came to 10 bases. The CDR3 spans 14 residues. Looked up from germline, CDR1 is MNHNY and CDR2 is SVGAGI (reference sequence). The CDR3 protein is CASSYSQGYYGYTF. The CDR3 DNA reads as TGTGCCAGCAGTTACAGCCAGGGGTACTATGGCTACACCTTC.

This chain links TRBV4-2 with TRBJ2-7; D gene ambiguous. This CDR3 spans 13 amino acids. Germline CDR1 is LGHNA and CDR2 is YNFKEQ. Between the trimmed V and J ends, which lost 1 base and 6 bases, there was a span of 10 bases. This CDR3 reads CASSQGSAVEQYF. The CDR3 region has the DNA TGTGCCAGCAGCCAAGGGTCTGCGGTCGAGCAGTACTTC.

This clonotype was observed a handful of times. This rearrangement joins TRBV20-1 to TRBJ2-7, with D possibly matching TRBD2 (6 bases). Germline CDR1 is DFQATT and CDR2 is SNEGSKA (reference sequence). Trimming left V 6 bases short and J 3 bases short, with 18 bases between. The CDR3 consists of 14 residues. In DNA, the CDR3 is TGCAGTGCAGACTCTCCGGGACTGTACTACGAGCAGTACTTC. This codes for CSADSPGLYYEQYF.

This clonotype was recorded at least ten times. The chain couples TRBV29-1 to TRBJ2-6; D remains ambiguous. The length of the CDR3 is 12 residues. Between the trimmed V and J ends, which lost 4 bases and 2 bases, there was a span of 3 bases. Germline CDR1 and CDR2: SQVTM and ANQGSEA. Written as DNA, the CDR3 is TGCAGCGTTGGCCCTGGGGCCAACGTCCTGACTTTC. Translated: CSVGPGANVLTF.

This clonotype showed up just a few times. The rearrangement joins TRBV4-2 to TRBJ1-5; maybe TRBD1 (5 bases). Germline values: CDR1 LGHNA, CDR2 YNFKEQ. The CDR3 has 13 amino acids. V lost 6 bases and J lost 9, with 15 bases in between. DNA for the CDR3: TGTGCCAGCAGTCCTACACCAGGGAGGCCCCAGCATTTT. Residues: CASSPTPGRPQHF.

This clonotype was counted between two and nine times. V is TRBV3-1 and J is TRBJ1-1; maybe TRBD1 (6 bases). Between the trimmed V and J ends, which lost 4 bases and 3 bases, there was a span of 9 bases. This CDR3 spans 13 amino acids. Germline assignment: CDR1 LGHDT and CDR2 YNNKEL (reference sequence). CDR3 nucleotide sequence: TGTGCCAGCAGCCCGTACAGGGACACTGAAGCTTTCTTT. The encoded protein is CASSPYRDTEAFF.

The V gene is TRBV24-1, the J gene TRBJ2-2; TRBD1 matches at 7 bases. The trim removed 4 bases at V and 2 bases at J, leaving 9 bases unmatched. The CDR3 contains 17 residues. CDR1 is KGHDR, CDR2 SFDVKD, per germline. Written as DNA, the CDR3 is TGTGCCACCAGTGAGCCATATGGGACAGTCAACACCGGGGAGCTGTTTTTT. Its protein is CATSEPYGTVNTGELFF.

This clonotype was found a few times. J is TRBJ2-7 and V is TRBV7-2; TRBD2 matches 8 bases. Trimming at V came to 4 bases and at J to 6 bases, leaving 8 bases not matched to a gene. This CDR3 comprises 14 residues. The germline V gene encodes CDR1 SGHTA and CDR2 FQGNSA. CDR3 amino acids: CASSWTSPASEQYF. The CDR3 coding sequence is TGTGCCAGCAGCTGGACTAGCCCCGCCTCCGAGCAGTACTTC. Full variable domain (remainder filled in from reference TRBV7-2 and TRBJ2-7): GAGVSQSPSNKVTEKGKDVELRCDPISGHTALYWYRQSLGQGLEFLIYFQGNSAPDKSGLPSDRFSAERTGGSVSTLTIQRTQQEDSAVYLCASSWTSPASEQYFGPGTRLTVT.

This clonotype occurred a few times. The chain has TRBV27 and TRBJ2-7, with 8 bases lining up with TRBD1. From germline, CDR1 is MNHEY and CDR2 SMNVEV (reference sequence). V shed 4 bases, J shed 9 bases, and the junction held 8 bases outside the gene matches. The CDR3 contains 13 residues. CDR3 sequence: CASSSIDRGGQYF. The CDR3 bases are TGTGCCAGCAGTTCCATAGACAGGGGCGGGCAGTACTTC.

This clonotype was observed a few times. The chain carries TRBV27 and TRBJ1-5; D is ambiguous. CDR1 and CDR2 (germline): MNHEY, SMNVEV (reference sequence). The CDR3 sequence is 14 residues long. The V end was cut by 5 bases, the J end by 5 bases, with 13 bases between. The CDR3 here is CASSRRSADQPQHF. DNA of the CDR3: TGTGCCAGCAGTCGTCGGTCAGCTGATCAGCCCCAGCATTTT.